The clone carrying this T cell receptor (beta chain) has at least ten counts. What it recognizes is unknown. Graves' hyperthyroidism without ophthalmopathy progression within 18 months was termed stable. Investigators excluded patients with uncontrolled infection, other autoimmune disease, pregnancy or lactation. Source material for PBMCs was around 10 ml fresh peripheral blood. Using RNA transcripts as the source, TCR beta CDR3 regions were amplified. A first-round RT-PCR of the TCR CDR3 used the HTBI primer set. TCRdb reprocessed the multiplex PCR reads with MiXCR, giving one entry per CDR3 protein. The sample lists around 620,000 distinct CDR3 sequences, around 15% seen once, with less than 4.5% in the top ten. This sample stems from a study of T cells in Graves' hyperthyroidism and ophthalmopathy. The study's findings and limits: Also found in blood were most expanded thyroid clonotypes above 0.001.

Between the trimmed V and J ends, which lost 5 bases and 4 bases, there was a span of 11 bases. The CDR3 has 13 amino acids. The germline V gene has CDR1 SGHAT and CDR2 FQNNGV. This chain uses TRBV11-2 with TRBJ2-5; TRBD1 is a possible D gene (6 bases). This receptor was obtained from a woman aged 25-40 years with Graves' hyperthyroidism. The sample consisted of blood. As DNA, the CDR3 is TGTGCCAGCAGCAAGTACAGGGTAGAGACCCAGTACTTC. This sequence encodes CASSKYRVETQYF. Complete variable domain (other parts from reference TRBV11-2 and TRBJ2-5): EAGVAQSPRYKIIEKRQSVAFWCNPISGHATLYWYQQILGQGPKLLIQFQNNGVVDDSQLPKDRFSAERLKGVDSTLKIQPAKLEDSAVYLCASSKYRVETQYFGPGTRLLVL.